This T cell receptor (beta chain) was captured in a study of blood T cell repertoires in COVID-19. Study-wide context: Sources were T cells, B-cell-depleted T cells, or PBMCs; the material itself was cDNA or gDNA.

In the study's own analysis: How many nucleated cells were present was estimated from reference gene primer amplification. Method: immunoSEQ multiplex PCR; TCRdb's copy keeps in-frame clones and lacks some. D and trimming were read from the DNA, whereas the V and J calls and clone size are those reported in that table. The sample shows over 150,000 clones, 85% of them seen only once. This clone occurred a few times. This CDR3 region has 16 residues. Germline CDR1 reads SGHVS; CDR2 reads FNYEAQ. V dropped 2 bases and J dropped 5 bases, with 16 bases sitting between them. Sequencing was done on a sample of PBMCs or T cells enriched from blood (not recorded which). The clonotype originates from a man aged 35 to 55 who had recovered from COVID-19. This chain joins TRBV7-6 and TRBJ2-1; D possibly corresponds to TRBD2 (6 bases). Here the CDR3 DNA reads TGTGCCAGCAGCTTAAGGTCTAGGGAGGCCCACAATGAGCAGTTCTTC. This gives the protein CASSLRSREAHNEQFF.